Shown below are 17 T cell receptor beta chains from a single sample sequenced in a study of control samples from healthy donors and cancer patients. The protocol was immunoSEQ multiplex PCR, while the TCRdb copy is restricted to in-frame clones and leaves out a portion. The sample has 150,000 to 200,000 clones, around 89% seen once. The sequenced sample was blood. These receptors originate from a woman between 45 and 65 years old in good health.

The gene calls are TRBV6-5 and TRBJ2-5, with unresolved D. V was shortened by 0 bases and J by 4 bases, with 9 bases between the two germline ends. The CDR3 has 14 residues. The germline V gene has CDR1 MNHEY and CDR2 SVGAGI. DNA for the CDR3: TGTGCCAGCAGTTACTCGATGTTTTCAGAGACCCAGTACTTC. This gives the protein CASSYSMFSETQYF.

V is TRBV4-3 and J is TRBJ1-1; TRBD1 matches 8 bases. V lost 4 bases, J lost 6 bases, and 10 bases stayed unmatched. The germline V gene has CDR1 LGHNA and CDR2 YSLEER. This CDR3 contains 15 residues. The CDR3 DNA is TGCGCCAGCAGCCCCCAAGTGGACAGGGTAGCTGAAGCTTTCTTT. Amino acid sequence: CASSPQVDRVAEAFF.

V is TRBV30 and J is TRBJ2-5, with D perhaps being TRBD1 or TRBD2 (5 bases each). This CDR3 region has 15 residues. Trimming stripped 5 bases from V and 2 bases from J, with 18 bases between. Per the germline V gene, CDR1 is GTSNPN and CDR2 is SVGIG (reference sequence). CDR3 protein: CAWAAGAGSQETQYF. The CDR3 coding sequence is TGTGCCTGGGCGGCCGGGGCAGGGAGTCAAGAGACCCAGTACTTC.

The chain couples TRBV7-2 to TRBJ1-6; D is undetermined. CDR1 SGHTA and CDR2 FQGNSA come from the germline V gene. V gave up 1 base and J gave up 7 bases, with 11 bases separating them. This CDR3 is 15 amino acids long. The CDR3 loop reads CASSLGGSPNSPLHF. In DNA form, the CDR3 reads TGTGCCAGCAGCTTAGGCGGCAGTCCCAATTCACCCCTCCACTTT.

CDR3 protein: CASSVGPGDMNTEAFF. CDR3 sequence (DNA): TGTGCCAGCAGCGTAGGACCCGGGGATATGAACACTGAAGCTTTCTTT. The V call is TRBV9, the J call TRBJ1-1; no firm D call. CDR3 length equals 16 residues. V was trimmed by 0 bases and J by 0 bases, leaving 12 bases between them. In germline, CDR1 is SGDLS, CDR2 YYNGEE.

V gene TRBV4-3 combines with J gene TRBJ1-5; D possibly corresponds to TRBD1 (5 bases). Trimming took off 4 bases at V and 6 bases at J, with 19 bases between the two ends. CDR3 size: 16 residues. Looked up from germline, CDR1 is LGHNA and CDR2 is YSLEER. The CDR3 bases are TGCGCCAGCAGCCCAGGGACGGGTTCGGGACTTCAGCCCCAGCATTTT. Its protein is CASSPGTGSGLQPQHF.

The chain employs TRBV24-1 and TRBJ1-1, with TRBD1 identical over 10 bases. This CDR3 region has 14 residues. The germline V gene has CDR1 KGHDR and CDR2 SFDVKD. The V segment lost 4 bases and the J segment 7 bases; nucleotides outside the gene matches: 5. CDR3 nucleotide sequence: TGTGCCACCAGTGAGGGACAGGGGCTTAGTGAAGCTTTCTTT. The encoded protein is CATSEGQGLSEAFF.

The V gene is TRBV18, the J gene TRBJ2-3, with unresolved D. Germline loops: CDR1 KGHSH, CDR2 LQKENI. V was cut by 1 base and J by 3 bases, with 11 bases left in between. CDR3 length equals 15 residues. The CDR3 spells CASSPLWVPTDTQYF. CDR3 DNA sequence: TGTGCCAGCTCACCACTTTGGGTCCCAACAGATACGCAGTATTTT.

The chain uses TRBV28 and TRBJ2-7; D not resolved. The length of the CDR3 is 17 residues. Trimming left V 6 bases short and J 2 bases short, with 23 bases between. Per the germline V gene, CDR1 is MDHEN and CDR2 is SYDVKM. In nucleotides, the CDR3 is TGTGCCAGCAGGCTGGGCGTACGTGGCGCCCTAACCTACGAGCAGTACTTC. Its translation: CASRLGVRGALTYEQYF. Supplemented by reference TRBV28 and TRBJ2-7, the full variable domain reads DVKVTQSSRYLVKRTGEKVFLECVQDMDHENMFWYRQDPGLGLRLIYFSYDVKMKEKGDIPEGYSVSREKKERFSLILESASTNQTSMYLCASRLGVRGALTYEQYFGPGTRLTVT.

The chain joins TRBV5-5 to TRBJ1-2; D remains ambiguous. The CDR3 covers 14 residues. Trimming cost V 9 bases and J 3 bases, with 18 bases left between them. Germline V gene lookup returns CDR1 SGHKS and CDR2 YYEKEE (reference sequence). The CDR3 protein is CATSLTRGYYGYTF. The CDR3 DNA reads as TGTGCCACCTCATTGACCCGGGGTTACTATGGCTACACCTTC.

CDR3 loop: CASSYPDGGYTF. CDR3 nucleotides: TGTGCCAGCAGTTACCCTGACGGTGGCTACACCTTC. The chain combines TRBV6-5 with TRBJ1-2, with D unclear. The germline V gene encodes CDR1 MNHEY and CDR2 SVGAGI. This CDR3 spans 12 amino acids. V was cut by 2 bases and J by 7 bases, with 8 bases left in between.

V gene TRBV5-6 combines with J gene TRBJ1-3; D gene uncertain. Germline assignment: CDR1 SGHDT and CDR2 YYEEEE. Trimming shortened V by 1 base and J by 0 bases, and 17 bases separated the two germline ends. CDR3 length equals 18 residues. The CDR3 is CASSLLGSLPSSGNTIYF. For the CDR3, the DNA is TGTGCCAGCAGCTTGTTGGGTTCCCTCCCGAGCTCTGGAAACACCATATATTTT.

This clone was observed once. The V call is TRBV3-1 (or the pseudogene TRBV3-2), the J call TRBJ1-1; D is undetermined. Trimming took 5 bases from V and 7 from J, leaving 17 bases between them. The CDR3 extends over 14 amino acids. CDR1 is LGHDT, CDR2 YNNKEL, per germline (reference sequence). CDR3 loop: CASSTPRFGSEAFF. DNA of the CDR3: TGTGCCAGCAGCACCCCGCGGTTCGGCAGTGAAGCTTTCTTT.

This clone came up once. The rearrangement uses TRBV7-8 and TRBJ2-1; the D is unclear. Trimming pared 5 bases from V and 7 bases from J, leaving 9 bases between. This CDR3 region has 12 residues. Germline loops: CDR1 SGHVS, CDR2 FQNEAQ. This CDR3 reads CASSPQWNEQFF. The CDR3 nucleotides read TGTGCCAGCAGCCCCCAGTGGAATGAGCAGTTCTTC.

Here the CDR3 DNA reads TGTGCCAGCAGCCCCCGACAGGGGGCGGATGCTTTCTTT. It codes for CASSPRQGADAFF. The gene calls are TRBV7-3 and TRBJ1-1, with TRBD1 matching over 10 bases. Looked up from germline, CDR1 is SGHTA and CDR2 is FQGTGA. This CDR3 is built from 13 residues. The V gene end was trimmed by 5 bases and the J gene end by 11 bases; junction bases not matched to a gene: 8. Together with reference TRBV7-3 and TRBJ1-1, the CDR3 gives the full variable domain: GAGVSQTPSNKVTEKGKYVELRCDPISGHTALYWYRQSLGQGPEFLIYFQGTGAADDSGLPNDRFFAVRPEGSVSTLKIQRTERGDSAVYLCASSPRQGADAFFGQGTRLTVV.

There are a few counts of this clone. CDR3 region: CASSLVEGLNEKLFF. In DNA form, the CDR3 reads TGTGCCAGCAGCTTAGTGGAAGGACTTAATGAAAAACTGTTTTTT. This chain connects TRBV7-9 to TRBJ1-4; D is unclear. Germline CDR1 is SEHNR and CDR2 is FQNEAQ (reference sequence). This CDR3 contains 15 residues. Trimming left V 1 base short and J 4 bases short, with 10 bases between. Based on the CDR3 plus reference TRBV7-9 and TRBJ1-4, the full variable domain is DTGVSQNPRHKITKRGQNVTFRCDPISEHNRLYWYRQTLGQGPEFLTYFQNEAQLEKSRLLSDRFSAERPKGSFSTLEIQRTEQGDSAMYLCASSLVEGLNEKLFFGSGTQLSVL.

The sample holds one count of this clone. V usage is TRBV5-1 and J usage is TRBJ1-3; no clear D gene. This CDR3 spans 16 amino acids. Trimming took 7 bases from V and 0 from J, leaving 17 bases between them. Per germline, CDR1 SGHRS and CDR2 YFSETQ. The CDR3 spells CASPRGGTSSGNTIYF. CDR3 nucleotides: TGCGCCAGCCCGCGAGGAGGAACAAGCTCTGGAAACACCATATATTTT.